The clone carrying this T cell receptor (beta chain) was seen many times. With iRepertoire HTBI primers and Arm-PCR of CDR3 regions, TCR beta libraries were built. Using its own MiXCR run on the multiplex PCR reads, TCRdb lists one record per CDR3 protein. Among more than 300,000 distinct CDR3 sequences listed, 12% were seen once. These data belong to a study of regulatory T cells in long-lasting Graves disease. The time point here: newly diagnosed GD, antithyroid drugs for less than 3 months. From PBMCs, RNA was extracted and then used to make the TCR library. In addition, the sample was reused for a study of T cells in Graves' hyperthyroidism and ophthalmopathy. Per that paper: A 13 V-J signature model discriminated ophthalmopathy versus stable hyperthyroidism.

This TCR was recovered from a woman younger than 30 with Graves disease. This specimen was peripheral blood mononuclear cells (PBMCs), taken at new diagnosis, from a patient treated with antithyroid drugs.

CDR3 nucleotide sequence: TGTGCCAGCAGTTTATATGGGGGCGAACTGTTTTTT. Translated, it gives CASSLYGGELFF. The V call is TRBV27, the J call TRBJ1-4; maybe TRBD1 (6 bases). V dropped 1 base and J dropped 12 bases, with 9 bases sitting between them. The CDR3 totals 12 residues. Per germline, CDR1 MNHEY and CDR2 SMNVEV (reference sequence).